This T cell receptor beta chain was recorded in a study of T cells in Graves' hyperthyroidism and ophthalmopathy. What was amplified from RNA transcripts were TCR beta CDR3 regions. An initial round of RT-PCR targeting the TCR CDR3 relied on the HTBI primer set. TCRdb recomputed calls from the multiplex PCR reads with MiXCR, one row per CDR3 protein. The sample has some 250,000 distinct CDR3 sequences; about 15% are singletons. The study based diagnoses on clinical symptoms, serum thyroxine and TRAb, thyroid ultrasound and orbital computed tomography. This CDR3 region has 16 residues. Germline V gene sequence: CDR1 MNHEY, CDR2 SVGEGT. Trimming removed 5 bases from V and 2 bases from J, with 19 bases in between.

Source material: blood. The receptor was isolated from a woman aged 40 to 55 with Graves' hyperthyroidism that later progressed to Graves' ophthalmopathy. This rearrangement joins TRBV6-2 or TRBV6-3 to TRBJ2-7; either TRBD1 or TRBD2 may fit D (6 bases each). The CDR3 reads CASSTGWALATYEQYF. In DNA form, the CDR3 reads TGTGCCAGCAGTACAGGGTGGGCACTAGCCACCTACGAGCAGTACTTC.